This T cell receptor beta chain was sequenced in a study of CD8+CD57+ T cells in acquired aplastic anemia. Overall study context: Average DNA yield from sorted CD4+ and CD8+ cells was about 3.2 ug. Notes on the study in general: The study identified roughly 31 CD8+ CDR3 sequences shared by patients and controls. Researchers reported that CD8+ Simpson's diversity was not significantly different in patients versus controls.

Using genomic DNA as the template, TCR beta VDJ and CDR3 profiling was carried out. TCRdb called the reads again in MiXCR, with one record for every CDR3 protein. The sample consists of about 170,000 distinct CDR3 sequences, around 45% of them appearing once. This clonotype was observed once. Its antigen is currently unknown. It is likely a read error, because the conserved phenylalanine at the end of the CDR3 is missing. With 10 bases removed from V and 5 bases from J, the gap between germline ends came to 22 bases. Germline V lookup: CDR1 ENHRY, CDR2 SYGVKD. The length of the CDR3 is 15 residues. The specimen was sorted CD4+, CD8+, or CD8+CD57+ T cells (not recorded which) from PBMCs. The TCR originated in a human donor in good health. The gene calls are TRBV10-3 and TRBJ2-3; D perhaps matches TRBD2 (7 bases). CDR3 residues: CATSAGAQDGDTQYL. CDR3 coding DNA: TGTGCCACCAGCGCGGGGGCGCAGGACGGAGATACGCAGTATCTT.